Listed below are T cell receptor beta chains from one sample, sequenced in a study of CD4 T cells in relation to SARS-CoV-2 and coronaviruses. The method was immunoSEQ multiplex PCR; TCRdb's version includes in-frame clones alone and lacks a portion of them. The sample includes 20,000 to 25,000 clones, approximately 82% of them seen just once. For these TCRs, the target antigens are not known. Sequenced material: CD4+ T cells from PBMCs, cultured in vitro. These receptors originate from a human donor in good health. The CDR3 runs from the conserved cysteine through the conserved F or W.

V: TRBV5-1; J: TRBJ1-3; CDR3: CASSLSGGSGNTIYF
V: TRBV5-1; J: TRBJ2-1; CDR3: CASKLDSGSYNEQFF
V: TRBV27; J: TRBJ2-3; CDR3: CASSPSGRAADTQYF
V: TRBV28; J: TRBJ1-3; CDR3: CASSLPPGSGNTIYF
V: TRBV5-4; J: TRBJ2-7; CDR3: CASSLEGSSYEQYF
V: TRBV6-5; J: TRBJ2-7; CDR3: CASRAASSWSYEQYF
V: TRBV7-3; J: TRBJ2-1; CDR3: CASSETSGRVYEQFF
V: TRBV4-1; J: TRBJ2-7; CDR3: CASSQGGAGGPLDEQYF
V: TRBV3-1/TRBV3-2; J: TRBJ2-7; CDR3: CASSQAPTGPYEQYF
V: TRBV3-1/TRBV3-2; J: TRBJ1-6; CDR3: CASSPNRGAKMDSPLHF
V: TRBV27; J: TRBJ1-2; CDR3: CASSLGQSGGYTF
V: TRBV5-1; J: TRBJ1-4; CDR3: CASSLEAGTNEKLFF
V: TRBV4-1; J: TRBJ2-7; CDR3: CASSQAESSYEQYF
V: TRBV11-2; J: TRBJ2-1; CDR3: CASTHPAGAYNEQFF
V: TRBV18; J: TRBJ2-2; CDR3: CASSPSRMLTGELFF
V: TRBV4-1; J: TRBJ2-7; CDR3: CASSRRDRGYEQYF
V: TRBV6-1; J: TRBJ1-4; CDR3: CASSDQTAGNEKLFF
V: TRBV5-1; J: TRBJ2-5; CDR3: CASSLAIPGLAGGPRGEKETQYF
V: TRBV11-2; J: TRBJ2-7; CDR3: CASSLDSYEQYF
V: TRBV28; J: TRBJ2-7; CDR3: CASTAGVGYEQYF
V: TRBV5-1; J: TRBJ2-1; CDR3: CASSYITGLAENNEQFF
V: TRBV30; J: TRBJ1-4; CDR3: CAWSLTGRRGEKLFF
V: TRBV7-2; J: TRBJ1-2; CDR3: CASSLAGDYYGYTF
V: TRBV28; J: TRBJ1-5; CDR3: CASSPGDRRNRGRWQPQHF
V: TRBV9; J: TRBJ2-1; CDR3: CASSPRSYNEQFF
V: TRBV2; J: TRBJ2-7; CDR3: CASRMGVTSEQYF
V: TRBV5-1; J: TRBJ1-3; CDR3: CASSLSGTEFSGNTIYF
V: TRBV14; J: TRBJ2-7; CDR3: CASSSQGYEQYF
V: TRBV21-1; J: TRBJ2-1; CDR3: CASSKVPSGALREQFF
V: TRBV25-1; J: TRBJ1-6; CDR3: CASSASADSSPLHF
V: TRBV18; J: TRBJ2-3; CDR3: CASSRDPMTDTQYF
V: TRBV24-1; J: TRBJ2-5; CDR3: CATGGLAADQETQYF
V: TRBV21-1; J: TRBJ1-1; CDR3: CASSKDFREMNTEAFF
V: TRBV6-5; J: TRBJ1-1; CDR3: CASSYGTANTEAFF
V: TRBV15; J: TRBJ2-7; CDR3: CATSRGKYEQYF
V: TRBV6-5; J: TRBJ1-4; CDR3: CASSWAEYEKLFF
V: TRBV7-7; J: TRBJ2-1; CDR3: CASSLSAGGSYNEQFF